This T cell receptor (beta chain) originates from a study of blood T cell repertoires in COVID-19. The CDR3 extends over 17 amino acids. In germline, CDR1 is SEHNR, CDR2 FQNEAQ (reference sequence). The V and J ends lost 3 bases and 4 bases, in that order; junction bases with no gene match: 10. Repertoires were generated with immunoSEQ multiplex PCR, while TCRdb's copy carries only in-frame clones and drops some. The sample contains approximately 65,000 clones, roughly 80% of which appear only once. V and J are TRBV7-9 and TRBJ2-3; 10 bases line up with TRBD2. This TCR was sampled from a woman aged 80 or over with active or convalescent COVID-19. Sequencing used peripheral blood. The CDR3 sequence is CASSFITLAGDADTQYF. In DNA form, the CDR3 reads TGTGCCAGCAGCTTCATTACTCTAGCGGGGGACGCAGATACGCAGTATTTT.